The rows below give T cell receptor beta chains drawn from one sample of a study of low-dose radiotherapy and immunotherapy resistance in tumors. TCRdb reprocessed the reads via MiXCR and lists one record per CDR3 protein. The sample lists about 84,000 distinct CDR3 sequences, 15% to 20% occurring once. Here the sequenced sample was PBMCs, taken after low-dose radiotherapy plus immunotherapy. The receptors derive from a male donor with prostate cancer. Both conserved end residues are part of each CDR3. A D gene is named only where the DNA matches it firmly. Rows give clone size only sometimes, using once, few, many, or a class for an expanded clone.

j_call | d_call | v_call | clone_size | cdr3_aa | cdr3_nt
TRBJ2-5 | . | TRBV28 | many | CAISRAQETQYF | TGTGCCATATCCAGGGCCCAAGAGACCCAGTACTTC
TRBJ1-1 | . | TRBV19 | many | CASSPRGLNTEAFF | TGTGCCAGTAGTCCAAGGGGACTGAACACTGAAGCTTTCTTT
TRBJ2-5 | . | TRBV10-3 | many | CAISERLGEETQYF | TGTGCCATCAGTGAGAGACTAGGGGAAGAGACCCAGTACTTC
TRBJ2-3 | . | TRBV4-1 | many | CASSRMTTDTQYF | TGCGCCAGCAGCCGAATGACCACAGATACGCAGTATTTT
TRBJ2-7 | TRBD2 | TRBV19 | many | CASRKGLADSYEQYF | TGTGCCAGTAGAAAGGGACTAGCGGACTCCTACGAGCAGTACTTC
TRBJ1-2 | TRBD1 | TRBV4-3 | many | CASSQEFGQGNYGYTF | TGCGCCAGCAGCCAAGAATTCGGACAGGGAAACTATGGCTACACCTTC
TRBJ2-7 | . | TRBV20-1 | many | CSARDQRGYPYEQYF | TGCAGTGCTAGAGATCAAAGGGGTTATCCCTACGAGCAGTACTTC
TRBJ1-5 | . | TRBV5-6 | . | CASSTNEYSNQPQHF | TGTGCCAGCAGCACGAACGAGTATAGCAATCAGCCCCAGCATTTT
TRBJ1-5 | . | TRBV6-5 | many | CASSYSGGPQHF | TGTGCCAGCAGTTACTCGGGGGGGCCCCAGCATTTT
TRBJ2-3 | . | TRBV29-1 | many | CSVVMGATDTQYF | TGCAGCGTTGTTATGGGGGCCACAGATACGCAGTATTTT
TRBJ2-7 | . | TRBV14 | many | CASSRGTLSYEQYF | TGTGCCAGCAGTCGGGGGACCCTATCCTACGAGCAGTACTTC
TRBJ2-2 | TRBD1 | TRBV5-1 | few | CASSWDRGRRELFF | TGCGCCAGCAGCTGGGACAGGGGACGTAGGGAGCTGTTTTTT
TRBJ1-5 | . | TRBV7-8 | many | CASTGVGGGNQPQHF | TGTGCCAGCACCGGAGTGGGGGGTGGAAATCAGCCCCAGCATTTT
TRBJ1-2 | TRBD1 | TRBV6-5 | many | CASSRQGKNYGYTF | TGTGCCAGCAGTCGACAGGGGAAAAACTATGGCTACACCTTC
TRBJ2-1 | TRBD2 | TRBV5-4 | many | CASTSRASGWQFF | TGTGCCAGCACCTCCAGGGCTAGCGGGTGGCAGTTCTTC
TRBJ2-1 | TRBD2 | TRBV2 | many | CASTDTGTSGIYEQFF | TGTGCCAGCACTGACACCGGGACTAGCGGGATCTATGAGCAGTTCTTC
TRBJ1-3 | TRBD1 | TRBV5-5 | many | CASTAGGTGNTIYF | TGTGCCAGCACCGCAGGGGGCACTGGAAACACCATATATTTT
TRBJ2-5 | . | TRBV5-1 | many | CASSPRASREETQYF | TGCGCCAGCAGCCCCCGGGCCTCCCGGGAGGAGACCCAGTACTTC
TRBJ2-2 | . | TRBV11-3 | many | CASSRTGNTGELFF | TGTGCCAGCAGTAGGACGGGGAACACCGGGGAGCTGTTTTTT
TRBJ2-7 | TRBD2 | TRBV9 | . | CASTRGVEVYEQYF | TGTGCCAGCACGCGGGGGGTAGAAGTTTACGAGCAGTACTTC
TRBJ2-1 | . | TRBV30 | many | CAWSRTPGTGSNEQFF | TGTGCCTGGAGCCGAACACCCGGAACAGGGAGCAATGAGCAGTTCTTC
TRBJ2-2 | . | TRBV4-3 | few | CASSQESGNTGELFF | TGCGCCAGCAGCCAAGAATCCGGGAACACCGGGGAGCTGTTTTTT
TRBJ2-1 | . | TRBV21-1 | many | CASSKKEGTSGPYNEQFF | TGTGCCAGCAGCAAGAAGGAGGGAACTAGCGGACCCTACAATGAGCAGTTCTTC
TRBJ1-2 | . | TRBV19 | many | CASSFRARGYTF | TGTGCCAGTAGTTTTCGGGCGAGAGGCTACACCTTC
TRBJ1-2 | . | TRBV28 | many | CASTPLGGDYGYTF | TGTGCCAGCACCCCCCTCGGGGGGGACTATGGCTACACCTTC
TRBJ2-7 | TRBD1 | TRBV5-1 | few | CASSLRSTGNEQYF | TGCGCCAGCAGCTTGCGATCGACAGGGAACGAGCAGTACTTC
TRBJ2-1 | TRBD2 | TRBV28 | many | CASSSRGTSGNWGEQFF | TGTGCCAGCAGTTCTCGAGGGACTAGCGGGAACTGGGGTGAGCAGTTCTTC
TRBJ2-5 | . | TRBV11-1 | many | CASSLALGNQETQYF | TGTGCCAGCAGCTTAGCGTTGGGCAACCAAGAGACCCAGTACTTC
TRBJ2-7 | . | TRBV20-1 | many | CSARVSGALEQYF | TGCAGTGCTAGAGTGTCCGGGGCCCTCGAGCAGTACTTC
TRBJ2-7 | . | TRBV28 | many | CASSQVWGSSSYEQYF | TGTGCCAGCAGCCAGGTATGGGGGTCGAGCTCCTACGAGCAGTACTTC
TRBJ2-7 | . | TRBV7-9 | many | CASSPTFGEQYF | TGTGCCAGCAGCCCTACGTTCGGTGAGCAGTACTTC
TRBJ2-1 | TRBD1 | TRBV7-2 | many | CASSSDRGPYNEQFF | TGTGCCAGCAGCTCTGACAGGGGGCCATACAATGAGCAGTTCTTC
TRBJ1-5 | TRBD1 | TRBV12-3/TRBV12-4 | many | CASSSRGPTPQHF | TGTGCCAGCAGTTCCAGGGGGCCCACGCCCCAGCATTTT
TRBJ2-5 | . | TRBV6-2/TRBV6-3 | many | CASTPYERRETQYF | TGTGCCAGCACCCCGTACGAGAGAAGAGAGACCCAGTACTTC
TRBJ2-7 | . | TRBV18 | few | CASSPGQGVGEQYF | TGTGCCAGCTCACCAGGGCAGGGCGTCGGCGAGCAGTACTTC
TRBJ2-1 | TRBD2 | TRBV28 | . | CASSPGTSGGLALNEQFF | TGTGCCAGCAGCCCCGGGACTAGCGGAGGCCTGGCGTTAAATGAGCAGTTCTTC
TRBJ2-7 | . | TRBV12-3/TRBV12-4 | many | CASRPGPLSYEQYF | TGTGCCAGCAGGCCCGGGCCCCTCTCCTACGAGCAGTACTTC
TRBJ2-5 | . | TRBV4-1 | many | CASSQAGLGETQYF | TGCGCCAGCAGCCAAGCTGGCCTCGGGGAGACCCAGTACTTC